This T cell receptor (beta chain) was recorded in a study of blood T cell repertoires in COVID-19. Whole-study context: The United States, Italy and Spain supplied acute and convalescent COVID-19 samples. T cells, B-cell-depleted T cells, or PBMCs supplied cDNA or gDNA.

Trimming removed 3 bases from V and 7 bases from J, with 10 bases in between. Germline CDR1 reads SNHLY; CDR2 reads FYNNEI. This CDR3 has 12 residues. Data came from immunoSEQ multiplex PCR; TCRdb stores just in-frame clones and leaves some out. The table records approximately 100,000 clones, roughly 82% of them present only once. This sequence originates from a man aged 65-85 years with active or convalescent COVID-19. The chain links TRBV2 to TRBJ2-7; tentative D call: TRBD2 (6 bases). Sequenced: peripheral blood. DNA of the CDR3: TGTGCCAGCAGTGAGGCGGGGAGGGAGCAGTACTTC. Amino acids: CASSEAGREQYF.